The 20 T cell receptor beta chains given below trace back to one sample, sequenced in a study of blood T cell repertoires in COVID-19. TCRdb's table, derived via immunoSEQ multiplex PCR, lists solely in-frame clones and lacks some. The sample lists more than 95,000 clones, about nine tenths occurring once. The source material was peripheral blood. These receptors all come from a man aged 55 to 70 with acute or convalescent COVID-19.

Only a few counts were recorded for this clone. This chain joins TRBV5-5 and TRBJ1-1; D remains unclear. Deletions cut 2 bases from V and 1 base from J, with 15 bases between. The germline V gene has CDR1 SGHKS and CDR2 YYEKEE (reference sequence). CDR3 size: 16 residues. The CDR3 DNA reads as TGTGCCAGCAGCTTTGGTCCCCTGCTCAGGAACACTGAAGCTTTCTTT. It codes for CASSFGPLLRNTEAFF.

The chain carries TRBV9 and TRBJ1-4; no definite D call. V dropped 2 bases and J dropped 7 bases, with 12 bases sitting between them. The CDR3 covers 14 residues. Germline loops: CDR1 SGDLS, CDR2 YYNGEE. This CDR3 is CASSVREDGEKLFF. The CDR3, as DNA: TGTGCCAGCAGCGTGAGGGAGGATGGTGAAAAACTGTTTTTT.

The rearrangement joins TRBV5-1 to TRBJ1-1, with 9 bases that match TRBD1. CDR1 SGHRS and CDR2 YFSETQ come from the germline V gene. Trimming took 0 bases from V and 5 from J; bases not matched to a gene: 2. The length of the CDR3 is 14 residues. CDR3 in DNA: TGCGCCAGCAGCTTGGACAGGGGGCTTACTGAAGCTTTCTTT. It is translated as CASSLDRGLTEAFF.

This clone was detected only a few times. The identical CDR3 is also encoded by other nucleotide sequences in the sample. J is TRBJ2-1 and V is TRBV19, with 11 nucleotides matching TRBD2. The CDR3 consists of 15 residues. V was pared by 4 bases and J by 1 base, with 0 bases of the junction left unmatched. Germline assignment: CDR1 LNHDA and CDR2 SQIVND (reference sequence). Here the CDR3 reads CASSRLAGSYNEQFF. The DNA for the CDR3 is TGTGCCAGTAGTAGACTAGCGGGGTCCTACAATGAGCAGTTCTTC. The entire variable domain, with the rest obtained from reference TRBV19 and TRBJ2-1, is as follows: DGGITQSPKYLFRKEGQNVTLSCEQNLNHDAMYWYRQDPGQGLRLIYYSQIVNDFQKGDIAEGYSVSREKKESFPLTVTSAQKNPTAFYLCASSRLAGSYNEQFFGPGTRLTVL.

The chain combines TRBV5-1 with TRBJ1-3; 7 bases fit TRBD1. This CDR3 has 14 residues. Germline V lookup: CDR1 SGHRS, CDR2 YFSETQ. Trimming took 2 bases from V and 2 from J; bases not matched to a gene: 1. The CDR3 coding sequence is TGCGCCAGCAGCTTAGGGGGCCCTGGAAACACCATATATTTT. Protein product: CASSLGGPGNTIYF. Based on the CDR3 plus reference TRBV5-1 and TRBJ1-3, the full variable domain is KAGVTQTPRYLIKTRGQQVTLSCSPISGHRSVSWYQQTPGQGLQFLFEYFSETQRNKGNFPGRFSGRQFSNSRSEMNVSTLELGDSALYLCASSLGGPGNTIYFGEGSWLTVV.

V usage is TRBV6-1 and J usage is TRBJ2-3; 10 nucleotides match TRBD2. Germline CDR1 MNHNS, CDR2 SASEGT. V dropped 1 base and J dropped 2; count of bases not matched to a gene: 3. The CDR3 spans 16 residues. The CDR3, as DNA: TGTGCCAGCAGTGAAGGGCTAGCGGGGGCCACAGATACGCAGTATTTT. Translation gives CASSEGLAGATDTQYF.

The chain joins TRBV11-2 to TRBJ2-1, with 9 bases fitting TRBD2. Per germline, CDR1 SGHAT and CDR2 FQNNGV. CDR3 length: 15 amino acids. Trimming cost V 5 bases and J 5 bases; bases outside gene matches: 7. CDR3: CASSQRLAVNNEQFF. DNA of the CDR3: TGTGCCAGCAGCCAAAGACTAGCGGTAAACAATGAGCAGTTCTTC.

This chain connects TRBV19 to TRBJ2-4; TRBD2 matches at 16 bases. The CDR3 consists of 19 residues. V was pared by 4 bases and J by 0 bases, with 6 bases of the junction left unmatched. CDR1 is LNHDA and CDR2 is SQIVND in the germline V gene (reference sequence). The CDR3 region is CASSTPGLAGGVAKNIQYF. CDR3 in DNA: TGTGCCAGTAGTACTCCGGGACTAGCGGGGGGGGTAGCCAAAAACATTCAGTACTTC.

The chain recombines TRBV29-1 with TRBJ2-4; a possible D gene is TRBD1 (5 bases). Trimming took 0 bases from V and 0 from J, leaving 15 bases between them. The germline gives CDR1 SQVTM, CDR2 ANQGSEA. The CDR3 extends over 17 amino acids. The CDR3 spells CSVEETPGLVAKNIQYF. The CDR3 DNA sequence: TGCAGCGTTGAAGAAACCCCAGGGTTAGTAGCCAAAAACATTCAGTACTTC.

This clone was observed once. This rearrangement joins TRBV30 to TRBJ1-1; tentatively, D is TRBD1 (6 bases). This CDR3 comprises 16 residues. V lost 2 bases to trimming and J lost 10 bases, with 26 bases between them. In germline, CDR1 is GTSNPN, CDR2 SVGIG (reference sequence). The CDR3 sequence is CAWSPKGGREGVSAFF. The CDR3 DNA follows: TGTGCCTGGAGTCCAAAGGGGGGGCGCGAAGGAGTTTCAGCTTTCTTT.

CDR3 nucleotide sequence: TGTGCCAGCAGCTTGGGACAGTATAATTCACCCCTCCACTTT. Amino acid sequence: CASSLGQYNSPLHF. This chain links TRBV5-6 with TRBJ1-6, with a weak D call TRBD1 (5 bases). In germline, CDR1 is SGHDT, CDR2 YYEEEE. This CDR3 region has 14 residues. Trimming removed 0 bases at V and 4 bases at J, with 5 bases between.

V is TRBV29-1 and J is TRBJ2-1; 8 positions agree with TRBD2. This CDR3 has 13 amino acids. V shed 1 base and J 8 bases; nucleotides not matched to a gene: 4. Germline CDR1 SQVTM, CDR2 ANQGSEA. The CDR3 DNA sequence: TGCAGCGTTGAAGCCATGACTAGCGATGAGCAGTTCTTC. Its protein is CSVEAMTSDEQFF.

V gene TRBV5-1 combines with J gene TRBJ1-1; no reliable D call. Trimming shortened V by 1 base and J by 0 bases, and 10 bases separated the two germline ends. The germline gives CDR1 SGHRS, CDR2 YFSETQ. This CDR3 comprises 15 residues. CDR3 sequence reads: CASSLRGSLNTEAFF. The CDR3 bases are TGCGCCAGCAGCTTGAGAGGCAGCCTGAACACTGAAGCTTTCTTT.

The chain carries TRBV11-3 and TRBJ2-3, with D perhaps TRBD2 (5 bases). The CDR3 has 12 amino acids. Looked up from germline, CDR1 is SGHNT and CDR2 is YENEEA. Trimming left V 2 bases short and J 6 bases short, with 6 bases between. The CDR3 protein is CASSLSGDTQYF. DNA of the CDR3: TGTGCCAGCAGCTTATCGGGGGATACGCAGTATTTT.

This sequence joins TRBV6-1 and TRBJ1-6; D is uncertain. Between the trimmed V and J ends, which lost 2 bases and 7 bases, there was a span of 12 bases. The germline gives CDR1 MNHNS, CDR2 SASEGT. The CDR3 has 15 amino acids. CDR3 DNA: TGTGCCAGCAGTGAACTTAGAACGGGGAATTCACCCCTCCACTTT. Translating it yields CASSELRTGNSPLHF.

The chain's CDR3 is CASSYSYRQNTEAFF. The CDR3 DNA reads as TGTGCCAGCAGTTACTCGTATCGACAGAACACTGAAGCTTTCTTT. The genes are TRBV6-5 and TRBJ1-1, with D uncertain. The CDR3 contains 15 residues. Trimming pared 0 bases from V and 1 base from J, leaving 9 bases between. Germline V gene sequence: CDR1 MNHEY, CDR2 SVGAGI.

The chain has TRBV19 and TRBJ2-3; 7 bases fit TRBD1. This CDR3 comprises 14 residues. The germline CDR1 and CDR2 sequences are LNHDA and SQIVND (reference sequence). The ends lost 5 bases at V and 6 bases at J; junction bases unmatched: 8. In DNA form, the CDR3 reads TGTGCCAGTAGTTTGACAGGGACGGAGGATACGCAGTATTTT. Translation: CASSLTGTEDTQYF.

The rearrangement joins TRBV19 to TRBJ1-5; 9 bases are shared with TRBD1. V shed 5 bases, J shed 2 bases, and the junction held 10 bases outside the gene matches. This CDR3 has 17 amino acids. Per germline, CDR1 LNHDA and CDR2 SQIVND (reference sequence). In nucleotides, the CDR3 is TGTGCCAGTAGTGAACAGGGGGCTCGAAGGGGCAATCAGCCCCAGCATTTT. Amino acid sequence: CASSEQGARRGNQPQHF.

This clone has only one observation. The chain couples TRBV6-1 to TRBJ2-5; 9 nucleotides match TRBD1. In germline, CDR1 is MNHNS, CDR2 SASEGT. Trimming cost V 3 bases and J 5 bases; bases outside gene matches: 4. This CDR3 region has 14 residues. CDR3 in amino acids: CASSDVQGAETQYF. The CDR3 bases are TGTGCCAGCAGTGATGTACAGGGGGCCGAGACCCAGTACTTC.

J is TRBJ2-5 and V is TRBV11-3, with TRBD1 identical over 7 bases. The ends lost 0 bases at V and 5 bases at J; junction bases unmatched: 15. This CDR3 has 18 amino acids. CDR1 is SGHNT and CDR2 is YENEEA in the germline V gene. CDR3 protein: CASSLEFSRQGVVETQYF. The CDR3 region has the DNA TGTGCCAGCAGCTTAGAATTCTCCCGGCAGGGGGTTGTTGAGACCCAGTACTTC.